The 7 T cell receptor beta chains in this list originate from one sample, sequenced in a study of shared clonotypes between healthy human individuals. Profiling relied on immunoSEQ multiplex PCR, and the TCRdb table lists in-frame clones only, not all of them. The sample lists around 700,000 clones, about 91% occurring once. The naive CD8 population came from CD45RO-negative cells selected for CCR7, without terminally differentiated effector memory CD45RA+ cells. The specimen was naive CD8+ T cells sorted from blood. The receptor source for this set is a man aged 25 to 45 in good health.

V is TRBV27 and J is TRBJ2-3; D uncertain. This CDR3 is 16 amino acids long. Deletions cut 6 bases from V and 2 bases from J, with 18 bases between. Germline-derived CDR1 and CDR2 are MNHEY and SMNVEV (reference sequence). CDR3 sequence reads: CASRASARRNTDTQYF. The CDR3 nucleotides read TGTGCCAGCAGAGCTTCGGCCAGGCGAAACACAGATACGCAGTATTTT.

The chain employs TRBV5-1 and TRBJ2-7; possible D gene TRBD1, 5 bases. This CDR3 is built from 14 residues. Trimming shortened V by 0 bases and J by 2 bases, and 9 bases separated the two germline ends. The germline V gene encodes CDR1 SGHRS and CDR2 YFSETQ. The CDR3 is CASSLAGHTYEQYF. DNA of the CDR3: TGCGCCAGCAGCTTGGCCGGACATACCTACGAGCAGTACTTC.

The rearrangement uses TRBV10-2 and TRBJ1-5; the D is unclear. The germline V and J ends were trimmed by 6 bases and 4 bases, with 13 bases remaining between them. Germline V lookup: CDR1 WSHSY, CDR2 SAAADI. CDR3 length: 14 amino acids. The CDR3 DNA reads TGCGCCAGCAGCCGGGGAGCACAAAATCAGCCCCAGCATTTT. This translates into CASSRGAQNQPQHF.

The rearrangement links TRBV28 to TRBJ2-7, with 8 positions matching TRBD1. The CDR3 has 16 residues. Germline V gives CDR1 MDHEN, CDR2 SYDVKM. The trim removed 3 bases at V and 3 bases at J, leaving 10 bases unmatched. This CDR3 is CASSFFWAGGFYEQYF. In nucleotides, the CDR3 is TGTGCCAGCAGTTTTTTTTGGGCAGGGGGCTTCTACGAGCAGTACTTC. The entire variable domain, with the rest obtained from reference TRBV28 and TRBJ2-7, is as follows: DVKVTQSSRYLVKRTGEKVFLECVQDMDHENMFWYRQDPGLGLRLIYFSYDVKMKEKGDIPEGYSVSREKKERFSLILESASTNQTSMYLCASSFFWAGGFYEQYFGPGTRLTVT.

The V and J genes are TRBV15 and TRBJ1-2, with TRBD1 as a possible D gene (6 bases). CDR1 and CDR2 (germline): LNHNV, YYDKDF (reference sequence). The CDR3 is 15 amino acids. V lost 5 bases, J lost 4 bases, and 17 bases lay in between. CDR3 region: CATSLDGTNPYGYTF. As DNA, the CDR3 is TGTGCCACCAGCCTAGACGGGACAAACCCCTATGGCTACACCTTC.

This sequence joins TRBV7-8 and TRBJ2-7; a possible D gene is TRBD1 (8 bases). Germline V CDR1 and CDR2: SGHVS, FQNEAQ. The CDR3 runs to 15 residues. Trimming shortened V by 4 bases and J by 3 bases, and 16 bases separated the two germline ends. The CDR3 loop is CASSSSGQGFYEQYF. CDR3 coding DNA: TGTGCCAGCAGCTCTAGCGGACAGGGTTTCTACGAGCAGTACTTC.

Details on this clone: In the same sample, other DNA sequences code for this CDR3. This sequence joins TRBV27 and TRBJ2-1; 7 bases match TRBD1. The CDR3 consists of 15 residues. Germline CDR1 is MNHEY and CDR2 is SMNVEV (reference sequence). The ends lost 2 bases at V and 0 bases at J; junction bases unmatched: 1. The DNA of the CDR3 is TGTGCCAGCAGTTTAGGGACAGTCTCCTACAATGAGCAGTTCTTC. Residues: CASSLGTVSYNEQFF.